This T cell receptor beta chain was documented in a study of spatial heterogeneity in lung cancer. Study-wide context: Consistent detection of more beta-chain than alpha-chain sequences was observed.

On each TCR cDNA molecule, a unique molecular identifier was present. TCRdb called the 5' RACE reads again in MiXCR, with one record for every CDR3 protein. This table holds about 85,000 distinct CDR3 sequences, about 20% found once. V dropped 5 bases and J dropped 7; count of bases not matched to a gene: 14. CDR3 length equals 17 residues. Germline-derived CDR1 and CDR2 are SGHTA and FQGNSA. Time point noted: sample taken at primary tumor resection. Whole RNA from tumor, nontumor lung or frozen PBMC was sequenced unsorted. A total of about 73 untreated early-stage non-small cell lung cancer patients served as donors. This clonotype was found many times.

The clonotype comes from a male donor with early-stage non-small cell lung cancer. The V call is TRBV7-2, the J call TRBJ2-7; 13 positions match TRBD2. The source was PBMCs, collected at surgery. CDR3 coding DNA: TGTGCCAGCAGCGCAAGAGGCTGGACTAGCGGGAGCGGGGAGCAGTACTTC. This codes for CASSARGWTSGSGEQYF.